Listed below are T cell receptor beta chains from one sample, sequenced in a study of cytomegalovirus exposure and HLA in healthy donors. Data came from immunoSEQ multiplex PCR; TCRdb stores just in-frame clones and leaves some out. The table counts about 160,000 clones; over 1% lies in the top ten. Sequenced material: PBMCs. These receptors were obtained from an older woman in good health and CMV-seronegative. Each CDR3 is given with its conserved first and last residue. The D gene is left open where the match is weak.

v_call	j_call	d_call	cdr3_aa	cdr3_nt
TRBV25-1	TRBJ1-1	.	CASSHQGKNTEASF	TGTGCCAGCAGCCACCAGGGGAAGAACACTGAAGCTTCCTTT
TRBV6-5	TRBJ2-7	TRBD2	CASSLAGDKSYEQYF	TGTGCCAGCAGCCTAGCGGGAGATAAGTCCTACGAGCAGTACTTC
TRBV27	TRBJ1-2	.	CASSTGTRGYGYTF	TGTGCCAGCAGCACTGGGACCAGGGGCTATGGCTACACCTTC
TRBV7-3	TRBJ2-2	.	CASSGTPVPGELFF	TGTGCCAGCAGCGGGACTCCTGTCCCCGGGGAGCTGTTTTTT
TRBV18	TRBJ2-7	TRBD1	CASSRGQGYEQYF	TGTGCCAGCTCCCGCGGACAGGGGTACGAGCAGTACTTC
TRBV6-1	TRBJ2-7	TRBD2	CASSGSGVGSYEQYF	TGTGCCAGCAGTGGTAGCGGGGTCGGCTCCTACGAGCAGTACTTC
TRBV6-4	TRBJ2-4	TRBD2	CASSGTSGRNIQYF	TGTGCCAGCAGCGGGACTAGCGGGAGAAACATTCAGTACTTC
TRBV7-9	TRBJ2-7	TRBD1	CASSPSSVGGPTYEQYF	TGTGCCAGCAGCCCCTCCTCGGTAGGGGGCCCTACCTACGAGCAGTACTTC
TRBV7-9	TRBJ2-3	TRBD2	CASSLGLATDTQYF	TGTGCCAGCAGCTTAGGACTAGCGACAGATACGCAGTATTTT
TRBV2	TRBJ2-7	TRBD2	CASSVDSGNLSDEQYF	TGTGCCAGCAGTGTCGATAGCGGGAACTTGTCGGACGAGCAGTACTTC
TRBV5-6	TRBJ2-1	.	CASSLGTVYNEQFF	TGTGCCAGCAGCTTGGGAACAGTCTACAATGAGCAGTTCTTC
TRBV5-1	TRBJ2-1	TRBD2	CASSPRGSGRPNEQFF	TGCGCCAGCAGCCCTCGGGGGAGCGGGAGACCCAATGAGCAGTTCTTC
TRBV4-2	TRBJ1-1	.	CASSHGGQVGTEAFF	TGTGCCAGCAGCCACGGGGGGCAGGTTGGCACTGAAGCTTTCTTT
TRBV7-9	TRBJ1-1	.	CASSLQGATAEAFF	TGTGCCAGCAGCTTACAGGGCGCGACGGCTGAAGCTTTCTTT
TRBV10-3	TRBJ1-4	TRBD1	CAIGVGQGEEKLFF	TGTGCCATCGGAGTGGGACAGGGAGAAGAAAAACTGTTTTTT
TRBV18	TRBJ2-5	.	CASSFGEQETQYF	TGTGCCAGCTCATTCGGGGAACAAGAGACCCAGTACTTC
TRBV19	TRBJ2-2	.	CASNIRGPGELFF	TGTGCCAGTAATATTCGTGGCCCCGGGGAGCTGTTTTTT
TRBV5-4	TRBJ2-7	TRBD2	CASSRGGAGVSWRYF	TGTGCCAGCAGCCGGGGGGGAGCGGGGGTCTCCTGGAGGTACTTC
TRBV28	TRBJ2-7	TRBD2	CASTPREGYEQYF	TGTGCCAGCACCCCACGGGAGGGCTACGAGCAGTACTTC
TRBV11-2	TRBJ2-7	.	CASRQGLTSEQYF	TGTGCCAGCCGTCAGGGACTGACAAGCGAGCAGTACTTC
TRBV5-6	TRBJ1-5	.	CASSLAPGPQHF	TGTGCCAGCAGCTTGGCCCCGGGGCCCCAGCATTTT
TRBV9	TRBJ1-3	.	CASSVGRLTSGNTIYF	TGTGCCAGCAGCGTAGGGCGACTGACCTCTGGAAACACCATATATTTT
TRBV7-2	TRBJ1-1	.	CASSPRRGEAFF	TGTGCCAGCAGCCCCCGGCGGGGGGAAGCTTTCTTT
TRBV7-3	TRBJ2-3	TRBD1	CASSFYRGRADTQYF	TGTGCCAGCAGCTTTTACAGGGGGCGCGCAGATACGCAGTATTTT
TRBV7-9	TRBJ2-1	TRBD2	CASSVLAGLSSYNEQFF	TGTGCCAGCAGCGTACTAGCGGGGCTAAGCTCCTACAATGAGCAGTTCTTC
TRBV10-3	TRBJ2-2	.	CAISEGGGDTGELFF	TGTGCCATCAGTGAGGGGGGGGGCGACACCGGGGAGCTGTTTTTT